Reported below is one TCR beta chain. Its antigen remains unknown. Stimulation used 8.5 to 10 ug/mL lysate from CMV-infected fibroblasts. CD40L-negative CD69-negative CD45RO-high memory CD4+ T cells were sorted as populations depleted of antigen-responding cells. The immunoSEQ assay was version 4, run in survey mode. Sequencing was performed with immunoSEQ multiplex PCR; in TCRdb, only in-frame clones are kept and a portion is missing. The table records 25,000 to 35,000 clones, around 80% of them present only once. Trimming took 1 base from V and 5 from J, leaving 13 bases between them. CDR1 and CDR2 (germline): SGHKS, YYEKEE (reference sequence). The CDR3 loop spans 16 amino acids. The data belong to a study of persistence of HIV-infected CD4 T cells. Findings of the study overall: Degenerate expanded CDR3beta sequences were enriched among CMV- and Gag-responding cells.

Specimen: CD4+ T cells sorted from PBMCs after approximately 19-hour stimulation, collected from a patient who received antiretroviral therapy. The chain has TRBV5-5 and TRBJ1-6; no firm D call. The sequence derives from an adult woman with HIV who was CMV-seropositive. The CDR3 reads CASSLFARNDNSPLHF. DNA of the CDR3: TGTGCCAGCAGCTTGTTTGCACGAAACGATAATTCACCCCTCCACTTT. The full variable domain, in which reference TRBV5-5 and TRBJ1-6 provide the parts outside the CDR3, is DAGVTQSPTHLIKTRGQQVTLRCSPISGHKSVSWYQQVLGQGPQFIFQYYEKEERGRGNFPDRFSARQFPNYSSELNVNALLLGDSALYLCASSLFARNDNSPLHFGNGTRLTVT.